In this sample, the clone carrying this T cell receptor beta chain turned up many times. What it binds is unknown. The genes are named according to mouse. Read sequence stops 4 residues before the CDR3 end, and the germline J gene provides the missing end. In the same sample, other DNA sequences code for this CDR3. CDR1 is MNHDT and CDR2 is YYDKIL in the germline V gene. The CDR3 loop spans 14 amino acids. With V trimmed by 6 bases and J by 2 bases, 1 base remained unmatched. The sample comes from a study of CD8+ T cells in alopecia areata. Extraction of RNA preceded its reverse transcription into cDNA, which served as the sequencing template. Assay used: immunoSEQ multiplex PCR; TCRdb lists only in-frame clones, some missing. The sample has 200,000 to 300,000 clones, none seen only once; the top ten hold more than 0.95%. On the basis of CD4, CD8alpha, NKG2D, NKG2ACE and other markers, pooled cutaneous lymph node cells were sorted.

Findings and caveats of the study: Scalp data also include sequences from resident alphabeta T cells of normal skin. Unlike in mice, where it was clearer, TCR sharing across patients was less clear, possibly HLA-related.

This clonotype was sampled from a C3H/HeJ mouse with alopecia areata. For this mouse line, the MHC haplotype is H2-k. V gene TRBV17 combines with J gene TRBJ2-2, with 9 positions matching TRBD2. Sequencing was done on a sample of CD4+ T cells sorted from a lymph node. The CDR3 reads CASSLGGNTGQLYF. CDR3 bases read: TGTGCTAGCAGCCTGGGGGGGAACACCGGG. The full variable domain, with the rest looked up from reference TRBV17 and TRBJ2-2, is DTTVKQNPRYKLARVGKPVNLICSQTMNHDTMYWYQKKPNQAPKLLLFYYDKILNREADTFEKFQSSRPNNSFCSLYIGSAGLEYSAMYLCASSLGGNTGQLYFGEGSKLTVL.